This T cell receptor beta chain was retrieved from a study of cytomegalovirus exposure and HLA in healthy donors. Primers: 60 Vbeta forward and 13 Jbeta reverse. The assay was immunoSEQ multiplex PCR, and TCRdb's table has in-frame clones only and misses some. The sample has about 180,000 clones; under 85% are singletons. This sequence was found in a male donor in good health and CMV-seronegative. Sequenced: PBMCs.

The CDR3 spells CAWSAPIQRYLAKNIQYF. The CDR3 region has the DNA TGTGCCTGGAGTGCCCCCATCCAGCGCTACTTAGCCAAAAACATTCAGTACTTC. The gene calls are TRBV30 and TRBJ2-4; D ambiguous. Germline-derived CDR1 and CDR2 are GTSNPN and SVGIG (reference sequence). CDR3 length: 18 residues. V lost 1 base and J 0 bases, leaving 19 bases between the germline ends.